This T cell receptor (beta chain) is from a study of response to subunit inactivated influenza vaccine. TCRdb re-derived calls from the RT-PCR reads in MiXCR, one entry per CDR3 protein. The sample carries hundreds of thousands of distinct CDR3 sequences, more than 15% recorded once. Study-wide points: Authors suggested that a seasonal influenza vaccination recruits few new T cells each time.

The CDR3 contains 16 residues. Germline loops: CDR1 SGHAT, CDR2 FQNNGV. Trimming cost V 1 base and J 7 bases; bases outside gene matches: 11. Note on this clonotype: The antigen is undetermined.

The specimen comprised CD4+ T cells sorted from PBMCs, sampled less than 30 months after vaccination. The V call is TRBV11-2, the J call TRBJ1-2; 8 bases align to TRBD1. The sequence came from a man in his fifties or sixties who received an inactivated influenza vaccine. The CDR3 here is CASSLGSSRGLGGYTF. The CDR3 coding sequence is TGTGCCAGCAGCTTAGGAAGCTCCAGGGGGCTAGGTGGCTACACCTTC.